This T cell receptor beta chain was observed in a study of blood T cells in healthy people across ages. For the second PCR, which ran for roughly 7 to 11 cycles, a sample-barcoded 5' primer and a J-beta primer mix were used. A template-switch adaptor that had 12 random nucleotides put a tag on each cDNA molecule. TCRdb re-analysed the 5' RACE reads in MiXCR, keeping a single row per CDR3 protein. Among 1.4 million to 1.5 million distinct CDR3 sequences, around 39% were seen once, and the ten largest hold roughly 7.9%. Every participating donor contributed 8.5 to 10 milliliters of peripheral blood through a draw. Researchers isolated at least 7 million PBMCs per sample. The CDR3 covers 13 residues. With 7 bases removed from V and 0 bases from J, the gap between germline ends came to 7 bases. Per the germline V gene, CDR1 is ENHRY and CDR2 is SYGVKD.

The TCR comes from a woman between 18 and 29 years old in good health. The chain links TRBV10-3 to TRBJ1-3; no firm D call. The sample comprised blood. The DNA for the CDR3 is TGTGCCATCACCCAGAGCTCTGGAAACACCATATATTTT. Residues: CAITQSSGNTIYF.